This T cell receptor beta chain stems from a study of OX40 agonist ivuxolimab in advanced cancers. Study background: Patients took ivuxolimab, an agonistic anti-OX40 (CD134) antibody.

Profiling relied on immunoSEQ multiplex PCR, and the TCRdb table lists in-frame clones only, not all of them. The data show fewer than 35,000 clones, with roughly 74% seen just once and roughly 12% held by the top ten. Study-level findings and limits: Low clonal expansion, among the lowest seen, marked partial responders at 0.1-3.0 mg/kg.

On this clone itself: What it recognizes is unknown.

The CDR3 sequence is 13 residues long. From germline, CDR1 is SGHRS and CDR2 YFSETQ. Trimming removed 7 bases from V and 2 bases from J, with 12 bases in between. The sequenced sample was CD4+ or CD8+ T cells sorted from blood, obtained in a trial of the OX40 agonist ivuxolimab. This sequence joins TRBV5-1 and TRBJ2-5; no definite D call. This sequence was found in an adult with an advanced solid tumor such as melanoma, head and neck, liver or kidney cancer. DNA of the CDR3: TGCGCCAGCCGAGGCGGTGATCAAGAGACCCAGTACTTC. Amino acid sequence: CASRGGDQETQYF.